This entry describes one T cell receptor (beta chain). The data were obtained in a study of blood T cells in healthy people across ages. Trimming pared 5 bases from V and 11 bases from J, leaving 17 bases between. There are 13 residues in the CDR3. CDR1 is SGHAT and CDR2 is FQNNGV in the germline V gene. Sample-barcoded 5' priming and a J-beta primer mix drove a second PCR of roughly 7 to 11 cycles. One entry per CDR3 protein, called by TCRdb with MiXCR from the 5' RACE reads. In the table there are about 1,000,000 distinct CDR3 sequences, roughly 45% of which are singletons. What was sequenced was blood. The TCR sequence derives from a woman aged 55-70 years in good health. The chain employs TRBV11-2 and TRBJ2-3; D remains unclear. CDR3 loop: CASSQATSNMQYF. The CDR3 DNA is TGTGCCAGCAGCCAGGCCACCTCTAATATGCAGTATTTT.